The sequence of this T cell receptor beta chain was determined in a study of blood T cells in healthy people across ages. The study's findings and limits: Naive T cell percentage strongly correlated with TCR beta diversity. The study could not conclusively compare naive and antigen-experienced cells, given its unsorted PBMCs.

Primers used in a second PCR of roughly 6 to 11 cycles were a sample-barcoded 5' primer and a J-beta primer mix. TCRdb reprocessed the 5' RACE reads with MiXCR, giving one entry per CDR3 protein. The sample has 450,000 to 600,000 distinct CDR3 sequences, roughly a quarter seen once. This clonotype was recorded many times. Its antigen remains unknown. CDR3 length equals 15 residues. V dropped 6 bases and J dropped 3; count of bases not matched to a gene: 5. A further study also used this sample, focusing on T cells of mothers and their children.

The material sequenced was blood. This chain links TRBV12-3 or TRBV12-4 with TRBJ2-1; TRBD2 agrees at 10 bases. The receptor was isolated from a boy between 2 and 10 years old in good health. CDR3 residues: CASRHLAGGYNEQFF. The CDR3 region has the DNA TGTGCCAGCAGACACTTAGCGGGGGGCTACAATGAGCAGTTCTTC.